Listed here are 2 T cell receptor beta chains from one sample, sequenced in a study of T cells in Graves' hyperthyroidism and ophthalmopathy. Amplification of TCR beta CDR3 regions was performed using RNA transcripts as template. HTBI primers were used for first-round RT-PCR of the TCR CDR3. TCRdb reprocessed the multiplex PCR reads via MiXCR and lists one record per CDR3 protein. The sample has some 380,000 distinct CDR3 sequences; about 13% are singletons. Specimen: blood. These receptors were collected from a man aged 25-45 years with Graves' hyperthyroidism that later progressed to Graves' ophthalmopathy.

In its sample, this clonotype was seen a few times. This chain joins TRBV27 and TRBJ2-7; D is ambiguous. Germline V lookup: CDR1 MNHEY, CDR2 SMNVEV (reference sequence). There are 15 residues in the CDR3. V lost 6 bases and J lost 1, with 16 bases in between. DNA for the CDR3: TGTGCCAGCAGCCACAAAGGAACCGGATCCTACGAGCAGTACTTC. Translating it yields CASSHKGTGSYEQYF.

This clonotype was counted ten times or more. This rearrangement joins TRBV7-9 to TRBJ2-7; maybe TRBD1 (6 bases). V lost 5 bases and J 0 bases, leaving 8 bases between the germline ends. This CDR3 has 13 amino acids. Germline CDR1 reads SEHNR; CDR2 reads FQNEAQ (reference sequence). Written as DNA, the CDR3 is TGTGCCAGCAGCGAGGGGGTCTCCTACGAGCAGTACTTC. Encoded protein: CASSEGVSYEQYF.